One sample yielded the 5 T cell receptor beta chains listed below, sequenced in a study of T cell changes during pregnancy in multiple sclerosis. TCRdb's copy holds only in-frame clones and misses some; the assay was immunoSEQ multiplex PCR. The sample shows about 35,000 clones, roughly 89% of them seen only once. The sample here was CD8+ T cells from peripheral blood mononuclear cells, taken in the third trimester of pregnancy. The receptors come from a female donor with multiple sclerosis, enrolled in a pregnancy study.

By share of the sample, this clone is medium-sized. This chain joins TRBV6-5 and TRBJ1-6; 11 nucleotides line up with TRBD1. The CDR3 runs to 15 residues. Per germline, CDR1 MNHEY and CDR2 SVGAGI. J lost 12 bases, V lost 4 bases, and 8 bases had no gene match. The CDR3, as DNA: TGTGCCAGCAGTTCACCCGGGACAGGGGGTGTACCCCTCCACTTT. Protein: CASSSPGTGGVPLHF.

In this sample, this clone turned up once. The rearrangement joins TRBV7-9 to TRBJ1-2; possible D gene TRBD1, 5 bases. CDR1 and CDR2 from the germline V gene are SEHNR and FQNEAQ (reference sequence). The CDR3 has 13 residues. With 5 bases removed from V and 4 bases from J, the gap between germline ends came to 11 bases. As DNA, the CDR3 is TGTGCCAGCAGCCAGACAGTTACCTATGGCTACACCTTC. As protein: CASSQTVTYGYTF.

This chain joins TRBV6-6 and TRBJ1-4; D perhaps matches TRBD1 (6 bases). The CDR3 totals 15 residues. With 6 bases removed from V and 6 bases from J, the gap between germline ends came to 17 bases. The V gene's germline CDR1 is MNHNY and CDR2 SVGAGI (reference sequence). This CDR3 reads CASRYRDTSDEKLFF. CDR3 nucleotide sequence: TGTGCCAGCAGATACCGGGACACCTCGGATGAAAAACTGTTTTTT.

In nucleotides, the CDR3 is TGTGCCAGCAGCTTCCTCGGGAAAGCTTTCTTT. Its translation is CASSFLGKAFF. The V gene is TRBV5-8, the J gene TRBJ1-1, with no clear D. This CDR3 has 11 amino acids. The germline V gene has CDR1 SGHTS and CDR2 YDEGEE. Trimming took 2 bases from V and 9 from J, leaving 8 bases between them.

This clone was seen a handful of times. The rearrangement uses TRBV19 and TRBJ1-1, with a possible D match to TRBD1 (6 bases). The V end was cut by 11 bases, the J end by 1 base, with 11 bases between. Germline CDR1 reads LNHDA; CDR2 reads SQIVND (reference sequence). This CDR3 contains 12 residues. The CDR3, as DNA: TGTGCCCTTGGGGGCTCGAACACTGAAGCTTTCTTT. This encodes CALGGSNTEAFF. Full variable domain (rest looked up from reference TRBV19 and TRBJ1-1): DGGITQSPKYLFRKEGQNVTLSCEQNLNHDAMYWYRQDPGQGLRLIYYSQIVNDFQKGDIAEGYSVSREKKESFPLTVTSAQKNPTAFYLCALGGSNTEAFFGQGTRLTVV.